The clone carrying this T cell receptor beta chain was counted ten times or more. Its antigen remains unknown. The record originates from a study of neurological immune-mediated disorders. Regarding the study as a whole: Phylogenetic grouping put 18 of 34 multiple sclerosis patients' repertoires into one related-CDR3 cluster, a possible signature. TCR-beta repertoires seemed private in all groups, with no expanded CDR3 amino acid sequences shared.

Trimming cost V 5 bases and J 4 bases, with 10 bases left between them. Germline-derived CDR1 and CDR2 are SGHTA and FQGNSA. The CDR3 totals 13 residues. Each CDR3 protein is one row after TCRdb ran MiXCR on the 5' RACE reads. Counted here are around 26,000 distinct CDR3 sequences, 3% to 3.5% occurring once; the ten biggest clones make up 7% to 8%. V usage is TRBV7-2 and J usage is TRBJ2-3; no definite D call. Sequenced material: PBMCs. The clonotype was recovered from a woman in her thirties with multiple sclerosis. CDR3 in DNA: TGTGCCAGCAGCCTCGGGTCCGCAGATACGCAGTATTTT. Translation: CASSLGSADTQYF.